This T cell receptor beta chain derives from a study of tumor-infiltrating lymphocytes in primary liver carcinoma (dated by TCRdb to the late 2010s). Regarding the complete study: Of the five patients, three men and two women aged 30 to 69 years, four had hepatocellular carcinoma and one had combined HCC and intrahepatic cholangiocarcinoma. The five patients had tumors staged T1-T3 N0M0, with maximum diameters ranging from roughly 4 to 10 cm. Samples yielded roughly 3.65 to 7.5 million productive TCRbeta reads; read depth did not differ significantly between tissue types. TCRbeta repertoire sequencing, expression microarrays and whole-exome sequencing were combined in the study across five regions of each liver tumor, with adjacent normal tissue and blood also included. A total of 35 or so specimens from 5 patients went through TCRbeta repertoire sequencing, namely 25 tumor regions, 5 adjacent noncancerous liver tissues and 5 peripheral blood samples. The 25 or so tumor region samples were profiled with Agilent mRNA microarrays so that TCRbeta repertoire diversity could be related to the local molecular phenotype. Repertoires from technical replicates were highly reproducible, with mean shared-clone rates around 0.87 and correlation coefficients above 0.95. Broad study findings and their caveats: Bulk unsorted samples precluded comparing CD4+ and CD8+ T cell repertoires. The study included only 4 to 6 patients, and the authors note findings should be validated in a larger study. Only about 7.5-24% of top clones were found in all five regions of a tumor, suggesting spatial heterogeneity of tumor-infiltrating T cells. Compared with blood, tumors had a significantly larger share of the repertoire taken up by the top 250 clones (p = 0.039). Because sequencing covered only the TCR beta chain and unpaired alpha chains were not captured, true repertoire diversity is likely underestimated. Pairs of tumor regions showed greater repertoire overlap (mean about 36%) than tumor-adjacent pairs (roughly 17%) or tumor-blood pairs (roughly 15%), which is consistent with antigen-driven expansion.

Starting from approximately 500 ng total RNA, TCRbeta-specific cDNA was produced by reverse transcription with a constant-region primer and ProtoScript II reverse transcriptase. Construction of the TCRbeta libraries relied on three nested rounds of multiplex PCR, following a slightly modified ARM-PCR procedure. The first two PCR rounds used multiplex TRBV1-TRBV30 forward primers with a Cbeta reverse primer, each for about 10 cycles. Sample barcodes and Illumina adapters were added in a final 25-cycle PCR using Deep VentR polymerase. Amplicons of 200-500 bp were gel-purified with a QIAquick gel extraction kit before sequencing. TCRbeta amplicons were sequenced on an Illumina HiSeq 2500 with 250-bp paired-end reads. In the original analysis: Reads were quality-trimmed with Trimmomatic v0.33, and paired reads were merged with FLASH v1.2.11 to recover full CDR3 sequences. MiGEC v1.2.1b assigned V, D and J germline segments to the rearranged TCRbeta sequences. Clonotype statistics, along with Shannon-Wiener diversity indices, were calculated using VDJtools v1.0.0. To cut down on sampling bias, every analysis after diversity analysis relied on just the 250 most abundant clonotypes from each sample. TCRdb applied fastp at Q25 and MiXCR to the public reads, then kept only in-frame beta chains. For every CDR3 protein sequence, its rows merge into one entry that carries the most common genes and DNA. The V and J calls reflect TCRdb's pipeline rather than the authors' work. Present in this sample are more than 95,000 distinct CDR3 sequences, about four fifths of which were seen just once. The ten top clones hold about 20% of the sample.

As concerns this clonotype: Its antigen is currently not known. An end of the junction differs from the germline gene, which may be a read error.

From the cysteine through the phenylalanine, the CDR3 covers 15 amino acids. CDR3 DNA is the only sequence kept; it has 45 bases, read in frame from the first base. Taken from the germline V gene, the CDR1 and CDR2 loops are KGHDR and SFDVKD. Total RNA and DNA were co-extracted from around 20-30 mg of bulk tissue with the AllPrep DNA/RNA mini kit, without cell sorting. Surgical resection was performed in China between 2015 and early 2016 on four to six patients with histopathologically diagnosed primary liver carcinoma. At the time of sampling, the patients had chronic HBV infection and had not received any treatment. Five spatially separated regions were sampled from each tumor: the superior, inferior, left-lateral and right-lateral poles, plus the tumor centre. According to histology, viable tumor cells made up more than 75% of every tumor sample. Fresh tumor and adjacent tissue pieces were bisected, with one half stored in RNAlater at -80 degrees C and the other half sent for histology.

The receptor was derived from a man aged 40-50 years with primary liver carcinoma and hepatitis B virus infection. The chain joins TRBV24-1 to TRBJ2-1; 9 nucleotides in the junction match TRBD1. Sequenced sample: liver tumor tissue from sampling region 3. Reading the label with the study, this specimen's cell subset or site is: tumor region T3, left-lateral pole. The encoded CDR3 is CVTSDLGTGNNEQFF. At the DNA level, the sequence is TGTGTCACCAGTGACTTGGGGACAGGGAACAATGAGCAGTTCTTC.